What follows are 5 T cell receptor beta chains derived from one specimen sequenced in a study of control samples from healthy donors and cancer patients. Profiled with immunoSEQ multiplex PCR; TCRdb holds only in-frame clones, not every one. Of approximately 70,000 clones detected, 87% appear once; the ten largest clones hold approximately 2.5%. Sequenced: PBMCs. These receptors all stem from a woman between 50 and 59 years old with head and neck cancer.

This chain uses TRBV19 with TRBJ1-5; possible D gene TRBD1, 5 bases. V was cut by 3 bases and J by 1 base, with 19 bases left in between. The CDR3 runs 18 residues. In germline, CDR1 is LNHDA, CDR2 SQIVND (reference sequence). The CDR3 here is CASSMRQGKGRSNQPQHF. The DNA of the CDR3 is TGTGCCAGTAGTATGAGGCAGGGTAAGGGGAGAAGCAATCAGCCCCAGCATTTT. The full variable domain, completed using reference TRBV19 and TRBJ1-5, is DGGITQSPKYLFRKEGQNVTLSCEQNLNHDAMYWYRQDPGQGLRLIYYSQIVNDFQKGDIAEGYSVSREKKESFPLTVTSAQKNPTAFYLCASSMRQGKGRSNQPQHFGDGTRLSIL.

V usage is TRBV9 and J usage is TRBJ2-3; D is possibly TRBD2 (5 bases). Trimming took off 3 bases at V and 1 base at J, with 21 bases between the two ends. The CDR3 contains 18 residues. CDR1 and CDR2 (germline): SGDLS, YYNGEE. CDR3 residues: CASSAYSAPGKGTDTQYF. CDR3 nucleotides: TGTGCCAGCAGCGCCTACTCCGCCCCGGGGAAGGGCACAGATACGCAGTATTTT. Full variable domain (outside the CDR3, taken from reference TRBV9 and TRBJ2-3): DSGVTQTPKHLITATGQRVTLRCSPRSGDLSVYWYQQSLDQGLQFLIQYYNGEERAKGNILERFSAQQFPDLHSELNLSSLELGDSALYFCASSAYSAPGKGTDTQYFGPGTRLTVL.

As DNA, the CDR3 is TGTGCCAGCAGCTTAGCCCCAGGCCGTAACTATGGCTACACCTTC. Its protein product is CASSLAPGRNYGYTF. The J gene is TRBJ1-2, the V gene TRBV7-9, with D uncertain. Germline lookup yields CDR1 SEHNR and CDR2 FQNEAQ (reference sequence). The V and J ends lost 0 bases and 1 base respectively, with 9 bases between them. The CDR3 totals 15 residues.

The genes are TRBV29-1 and TRBJ2-2; D uncertain. Germline V gene data show CDR1 as SQVTM and CDR2 as ANQGSEA. CDR3 length: 14 amino acids. Trimming took off 2 bases at V and 5 bases at J, with 12 bases between the two ends. The CDR3 spells CSVEPPLSTGELFF. The DNA for the CDR3 is TGCAGCGTTGAACCCCCACTCTCGACCGGGGAGCTGTTTTTT.

The CDR3 reads CASSKGQKDNTEAFF. For the CDR3, the DNA is TGTGCCAGCTCGAAAGGACAGAAAGATAACACTGAAGCTTTCTTT. The chain is built from TRBV18 and TRBJ1-1; D is possibly TRBD1 (6 bases). Germline CDR1 and CDR2: KGHSH and LQKENI. Trimming shortened V by 6 bases and J by 2 bases, and 16 bases separated the two germline ends. The CDR3 is made up of 15 amino acids.